Sequencing of this TCR beta chain was carried out in a study of cytomegalovirus exposure and HLA in healthy donors. With 3 bases removed from V and 4 bases from J, the gap between germline ends came to 15 bases. Germline CDR1 MNHNS, CDR2 SASEGT. The CDR3 consists of 15 residues. Sequenced by immunoSEQ multiplex PCR; TCRdb stores in-frame clones only, minus some. Of 150,000 to 200,000 clones in the sample, 85% were seen once. The chain couples TRBV6-1 to TRBJ1-2, with D perhaps matching TRBD1 (6 bases). The receptor comes from a man aged 25-45 years in good health and CMV-seropositive. Sample: PBMCs. The DNA for the CDR3 is TGTGCCAGCAGTGAGGGTAGGGGGTCGTTCTATGGCTACACCTTC. As protein: CASSEGRGSFYGYTF.